This T cell receptor beta chain was documented in a study of cytomegalovirus exposure and HLA in healthy donors. Study-level information: Approximately 200 million T cells yielded some 120 million unique TCR beta sequences in earlier analysis. The early release's HLA-typed donors yielded approximately 82 million unique TCRs. Overall study results and limits: The CMV antigen specificity of a few CMV-associated chains was confirmed through in vitro analysis.

In the case of this clone: Its specificity is not known.

PCR employed 60 Vbeta and 13 Jbeta primers. Measured with immunoSEQ multiplex PCR; TCRdb has only the in-frame clones, and not every one. This table has roughly 100,000 clones, about three quarters appearing once. The clonotype was recovered from a woman aged 50 to 65 in good health and CMV-seropositive. Source material: PBMCs.

DNA of the CDR3: TGTGCCAGCAGCGTAGCAACTAGCGGGAGTAGGAGGGAGCTGTTTTTT. It encodes CASSVATSGSRRELFF. The chain recombines TRBV9 with TRBJ2-2; TRBD2 agrees at 11 bases. After removal of 0 bases from V and 9 bases from J, the junction contained 7 bases not matched to a gene. CDR1 is SGDLS and CDR2 is YYNGEE in the germline V gene. CDR3 length: 16 residues.